The 11 T cell receptor beta chains given below trace back to one sample, sequenced in a study of graft-versus-host responses after intestinal transplantation. This table comes from immunoSEQ multiplex PCR, and its TCRdb copy is limited to in-frame clones, with some not included. The table records 17,000 or so clones, about two fifths of them present only once. With some 200,000 irradiated, violet-dye-labeled stimulator cells, some 200,000 CFSE-labeled responder cells were plated. The specimen was alloreactive CD8+ T cells from a mixed lymphocyte reaction culture, collected before intestinal transplant. The subset: CFSE-low proliferating T cells sorted from roughly six-day pre-transplant mixed lymphocyte reaction (GvH or HvG direction). These receptors were obtained from a human patient who received an intestinal transplant.

The chain is built from TRBV18 and TRBJ2-2, with D maybe TRBD2 (7 bases). Germline assignment: CDR1 KGHSH and CDR2 LQKENI. The CDR3 length is 16 residues. The germline V and J ends were trimmed by 4 bases and 8 bases, with 20 bases remaining between them. The CDR3 here is CASSLRRRGLIGELFF. CDR3 nucleotide sequence: TGTGCCAGCTCACTGCGACGGCGGGGGCTGATAGGGGAGCTGTTTTTT.

The gene calls are TRBV19 and TRBJ1-4; TRBD1 matches 7 bases. This CDR3 is 14 amino acids long. The ends lost 3 bases at V and 6 bases at J; junction bases unmatched: 4. Germline V gene data show CDR1 as LNHDA and CDR2 as SQIVND (reference sequence). The CDR3 sequence: CASSIQGVDEKLFF. The CDR3 DNA reads TGTGCCAGTAGTATCCAGGGGGTAGATGAAAAACTGTTTTTT.

This clone was seen a handful of times. The gene calls are TRBV6-5 and TRBJ2-7; D may be TRBD1 or TRBD2 (7 bases each). The CDR3 is made up of 15 amino acids. The germline V gene has CDR1 MNHEY and CDR2 SVGAGI. The V end lost 6 bases, the J end lost 2 bases, and 17 bases lay between the germline ends. The CDR3 loop is CASSPNRGGAYEQYF. In DNA, the CDR3 is TGTGCCAGCAGCCCTAACAGGGGAGGGGCCTACGAGCAGTACTTC.

The rearrangement joins TRBV28 to TRBJ1-5; a possible D gene is TRBD1 (6 bases). Germline V lookup: CDR1 MDHEN, CDR2 SYDVKM. The V end was cut by 0 bases, the J end by 5 bases, with 8 bases between. The CDR3 runs to 14 residues. For the CDR3, the DNA is TGTGCCAGCAGTTTATGGCCAGGGGATCAGCCCCAGCATTTT. Translated: CASSLWPGDQPQHF.

The chain links TRBV11-2 to TRBJ2-7; a weak D match, TRBD1 (6 bases). CDR3 length: 14 residues. CDR1 is SGHAT and CDR2 is FQNNGV in the germline V gene. Trimming took 2 bases from V and 5 from J, leaving 13 bases between them. The CDR3 DNA sequence: TGTGCCAGCAGCTTATTCGCAGGGGAGAACGAGCAGTACTTC. Translating gives CASSLFAGENEQYF.

The J gene is TRBJ2-3, the V gene TRBV5-1; the D gene is possibly TRBD2 (6 bases). Trimming cost V 2 bases and J 2 bases, with 12 bases left between them. Germline CDR1 and CDR2: SGHRS and YFSETQ. CDR3 length equals 15 residues. CDR3 sequence: CASSLFGRPTDTQYF. The CDR3 nucleotides read TGCGCCAGCAGCTTATTCGGGAGACCCACAGATACGCAGTATTTT. Drawing the rest from reference TRBV5-1 and TRBJ2-3, the complete variable domain is KAGVTQTPRYLIKTRGQQVTLSCSPISGHRSVSWYQQTPGQGLQFLFEYFSETQRNKGNFPGRFSGRQFSNSRSEMNVSTLELGDSALYLCASSLFGRPTDTQYFGPGTRLTVL.

This clone was seen only a few times. This chain uses TRBV4-1 with TRBJ2-2; no firm D call. This CDR3 spans 15 amino acids. Germline CDR1 MGHRA, CDR2 YSYEKL. The germline V and J ends were trimmed by 1 base and 7 bases, with 13 bases remaining between them. This CDR3 is CASSQAASAGGELFF. DNA for the CDR3: TGCGCCAGCAGCCAAGCGGCTAGTGCTGGCGGGGAGCTGTTTTTT.

This clone was detected a few times. The CDR3 is CASSKREVKTGELFF. In DNA form, the CDR3 reads TGTGCCAGTAGTAAACGGGAGGTAAAAACCGGGGAGCTGTTTTTT. The chain is built from TRBV19 and TRBJ2-2; 7 bases map to TRBD2. The CDR3 is made up of 15 amino acids. The ends lost 4 bases at V and 5 bases at J; junction bases unmatched: 7. Germline values: CDR1 LNHDA, CDR2 SQIVND (reference sequence).

This chain joins TRBV11-3 and TRBJ2-1, with 11 bases that match TRBD2. After removal of 4 bases from V and 7 bases from J, the junction contained 3 bases not matched to a gene. CDR1 SGHNT and CDR2 YENEEA come from the germline V gene. This CDR3 spans 14 amino acids. For the CDR3, the DNA is TGTGCCAGCAGCTCCCGGACTAGCGGGAATGAGCAGTTCTTC. Amino acid sequence: CASSSRTSGNEQFF.

V is TRBV11-2 and J is TRBJ2-5, with 8 positions matching TRBD2. CDR1 is SGHAT and CDR2 is FQNNGV in the germline V gene. V lost 1 base and J lost 11; bases outside the gene matches: 9. The CDR3 spans 14 residues. The CDR3 DNA reads as TGTGCCAGCAGCTTAGGACTATTCGGGGGGGAGCAGTACTTC. This encodes CASSLGLFGGEQYF.

This chain connects TRBV19 to TRBJ2-3, with D uncertain. The CDR3 is 14 amino acids. V lost 3 bases and J 3 bases, leaving 10 bases between the germline ends. Germline CDR1 LNHDA, CDR2 SQIVND (reference sequence). CDR3 bases: TGTGCCAGTAGTATCTGGAGAAGTACAGATACGCAGTATTTT. The encoded protein is CASSIWRSTDTQYF.